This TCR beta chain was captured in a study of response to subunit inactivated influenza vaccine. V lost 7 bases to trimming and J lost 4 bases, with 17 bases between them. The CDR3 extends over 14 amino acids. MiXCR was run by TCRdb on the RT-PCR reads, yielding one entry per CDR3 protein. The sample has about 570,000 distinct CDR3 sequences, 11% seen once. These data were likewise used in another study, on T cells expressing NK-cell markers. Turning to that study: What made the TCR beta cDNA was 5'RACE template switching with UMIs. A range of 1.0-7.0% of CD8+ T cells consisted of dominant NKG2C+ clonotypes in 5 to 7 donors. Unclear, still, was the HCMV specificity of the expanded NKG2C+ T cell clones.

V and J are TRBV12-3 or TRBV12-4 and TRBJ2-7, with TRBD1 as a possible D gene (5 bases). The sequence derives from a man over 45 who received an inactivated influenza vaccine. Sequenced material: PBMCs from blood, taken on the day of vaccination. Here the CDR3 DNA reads TGTGCCAGCAACCGAAGGGGTGTCGAATACGAGCAGTACTTC. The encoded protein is CASNRRGVEYEQYF.